This T cell receptor beta chain came from a study of T cell responses to AZD1222 COVID-19 vaccine. General study points: Compared with day 0, the breadth and depth of the Spike-specific TCR repertoire rose significantly after two doses of AZD1222. Repertoires were obtained only post-peak T cell response. The sample set comprised mostly white British donors with more females, and clonal diversity was possibly underestimated. Epitopes outside B.1.351 and B.1.1.7 mutated regions reportedly drew nearly half of spike TCRs.

The table came from immunoSEQ multiplex PCR; TCRdb's copy has only in-frame clones and leaves some out. The sample yields roughly 120,000 clones, 90% to 95% seen once. The CDR3 has 12 residues. V was trimmed by 2 bases and J by 0 bases, leaving 1 base between them. CDR1 and CDR2 from the germline V gene are SNHLY and FYNNEI. This clone was picked up a small number of times. The antigen is undetermined. Sequencing was performed on peripheral blood, taken on day 0 of AZD1222 vaccination. The chain combines TRBV2 with TRBJ1-2; no clear D gene. The TCR sequence derives from an adult in good health. DNA for the CDR3: TGTGCCAGCAGTGAATCTAACTATGGCTACACCTTC. Translation: CASSESNYGYTF.